Listed below are T cell receptor beta chains from one sample, sequenced in a study of shared clonotypes between healthy human individuals. Sequenced by immunoSEQ multiplex PCR; TCRdb stores in-frame clones only, minus some. This sample has about 300,000 clones, with approximately 79% found just once. The source material was memory CD4+ T cells sorted from blood. These receptors were collected from a man aged 30 to 39 in good health. CDR3s include the opening cysteine and the closing phenylalanine or tryptophan. Each record gives: CDR3 protein, V gene, J gene.

CDR3 protein: CASKGTGGESEKLFF
V gene: TRBV19
J gene: TRBJ1-4

CDR3 protein: CASSIWDSTYNEQFF
V gene: TRBV19
J gene: TRBJ2-1

CDR3 protein: CASLEARTTTGELFF
V gene: TRBV19
J gene: TRBJ2-2

CDR3 protein: CASSELAGDNEQFF
V gene: TRBV2
J gene: TRBJ2-1

CDR3 protein: CASSPSGPRRDTEAFF
V gene: TRBV5-6
J gene: TRBJ1-1

CDR3 protein: CASSRDGSNEKLFF
V gene: TRBV7-9
J gene: TRBJ1-4

CDR3 protein: CASSQVRGSGQETQYF
V gene: TRBV7-2
J gene: TRBJ2-5

CDR3 protein: CASSPSGFTYEQYF
V gene: TRBV18
J gene: NA

CDR3 protein: CASSLGAVGPNTGELFF
V gene: TRBV5-4
J gene: TRBJ2-2

CDR3 protein: CASSSPRSNIQYF
V gene: TRBV6-5
J gene: TRBJ2-4

CDR3 protein: CASSRRHSGNTIYF
V gene: TRBV28
J gene: TRBJ1-3

CDR3 protein: CASSWALGRETQYF
V gene: TRBV28
J gene: TRBJ2-5

CDR3 protein: CASSLGDWGTTGELFF
V gene: TRBV11-3
J gene: TRBJ2-2

CDR3 protein: CASSFGAQRKTQYF
V gene: TRBV7-2
J gene: TRBJ2-5

CDR3 protein: CASSSELHQPQHF
V gene: TRBV5-5
J gene: TRBJ1-5

CDR3 protein: CASSLGLAGGFDEQFF
V gene: TRBV5-1
J gene: TRBJ2-1

CDR3 protein: CASSLSVGVADTQYF
V gene: TRBV5-1
J gene: TRBJ2-3

CDR3 protein: CASSEMSGSFIYNEQFF
V gene: TRBV6-1
J gene: TRBJ2-1

CDR3 protein: CASSLLTDGYTF
V gene: TRBV28
J gene: TRBJ1-2

CDR3 protein: CASSSKDYEQYF
V gene: TRBV5-1
J gene: TRBJ2-7

CDR3 protein: CASSFQNYEQYF
V gene: TRBV28
J gene: TRBJ2-7

CDR3 protein: CASSVEGLTDTQYF
V gene: TRBV7-9
J gene: TRBJ2-3

CDR3 protein: CASSLVGGRTYNEQFF
V gene: TRBV7-2
J gene: TRBJ2-1

CDR3 protein: CASSQDPAGGYEQYF
V gene: TRBV4-3
J gene: TRBJ2-7

CDR3 protein: CASSRLAGGTDTQYF
V gene: TRBV27
J gene: TRBJ2-3

CDR3 protein: CSARVGYEQYF
V gene: TRBV29-1
J gene: TRBJ2-7

CDR3 protein: CASSSAGGLKTQYF
V gene: TRBV5-4
J gene: TRBJ2-5

CDR3 protein: CASSSGTANTGELFF
V gene: TRBV5-4
J gene: TRBJ2-2

CDR3 protein: CASSRDRAMETQYF
V gene: TRBV5-1
J gene: TRBJ2-5

CDR3 protein: CASRGGDYGWGEQFF
V gene: TRBV2
J gene: TRBJ2-1

CDR3 protein: CAWDSMNTEAFF
V gene: TRBV30
J gene: TRBJ1-1

CDR3 protein: CASSPGKGSHEQYF
V gene: TRBV7-9
J gene: TRBJ2-7

CDR3 protein: CASNTGDNSPLHF
V gene: TRBV5-1
J gene: TRBJ1-6

CDR3 protein: CASSLASGSFNEQFF
V gene: TRBV5-4
J gene: TRBJ2-1

CDR3 protein: CASRFGIFETQYF
V gene: TRBV5-8
J gene: TRBJ2-5

CDR3 protein: CASRRTGLEGYTF
V gene: TRBV25-1
J gene: TRBJ1-2

CDR3 protein: CASSLGTSSDTQYF
V gene: TRBV5-1
J gene: TRBJ2-3

CDR3 protein: CASSHQGGNTEAFF
V gene: TRBV7-8
J gene: TRBJ1-1

CDR3 protein: CASSLKGGASPYEQYF
V gene: TRBV27
J gene: TRBJ2-7

CDR3 protein: CASSQEEREWGADTQYF
V gene: TRBV4-2
J gene: TRBJ2-3

CDR3 protein: CATSGTGGFGELFF
V gene: TRBV7-9
J gene: TRBJ2-2

CDR3 protein: CATRQENNEQFF
V gene: TRBV5-1
J gene: TRBJ2-1

CDR3 protein: CASSPQPGTSGSTDTQYF
V gene: TRBV5-1
J gene: TRBJ2-3

CDR3 protein: CASSLWTSGIYNEQFF
V gene: TRBV7-2
J gene: TRBJ2-1

CDR3 protein: CASSQEQGLASGREGDYEQYF
V gene: TRBV4-3
J gene: TRBJ2-7

CDR3 protein: CASARRAEYRDFARGSNEKLFF
V gene: TRBV4-3
J gene: TRBJ1-4

CDR3 protein: CASSSVEGGLRGTQYF
V gene: TRBV14
J gene: TRBJ2-5

CDR3 protein: CATALGLVSYNEQFF
V gene: TRBV5-1
J gene: TRBJ2-1